Presented here are 32 T cell receptor beta chains from one specimen sequenced in a study of beta chain features in type 1 diabetes. Sequenced material consisted of expressed TCRB transcripts (all of the isolated RNA was reverse transcribed). The data were produced by immunoSEQ multiplex PCR, yet TCRdb's version contains in-frame clones alone and is incomplete. Among 810,000 or so clones, about a sixth were seen once, and the ten largest hold 0.02% to 0.03%. Sequenced material: naive CD4+ T cells from blood. The source of these receptors is a woman aged 18 to 35 in good health.

This chain uses TRBV18 with TRBJ2-1; 11 bases match TRBD2. V lost 2 bases and J lost 8; bases outside the gene matches: 11. CDR1 KGHSH and CDR2 LQKENI come from the germline V gene. The CDR3 spans 17 residues. The CDR3 sequence is CASSPRLTSGSLHEQFF. The CDR3 coding sequence is TGTGCCAGCTCACCAAGACTCACTAGCGGGAGTTTGCATGAGCAGTTCTTC.

The chain couples TRBV6-5 to TRBJ2-5; 8 nucleotides match TRBD1. The trim removed 4 bases at V and 1 base at J, leaving 5 bases unmatched. The CDR3 length is 15 residues. Germline CDR1 reads MNHEY; CDR2 reads SVGAGI. The CDR3 spells CASSFHRGTQETQYF. The CDR3 DNA is TGTGCCAGCAGTTTCCACAGGGGGACCCAAGAGACCCAGTACTTC.

This clone has just a few counts. The gene calls are TRBV5-1 and TRBJ2-7; D unclear. This CDR3 region has 14 residues. V was pared by 0 bases and J by 8 bases, with 15 bases between. Germline CDR1 and CDR2: SGHRS and YFSETQ. The CDR3 DNA is TGCGCCAGCAGCTTGGCACAAGACGGGCGGAAGCAGTACTTC. Translated: CASSLAQDGRKQYF.

This clone was detected a few times. This chain joins TRBV6-5 and TRBJ2-7; tentative D call: TRBD2 (6 bases). Trimming removed 6 bases at V and 2 bases at J, with 17 bases between. In germline, CDR1 is MNHEY, CDR2 SVGAGI. The CDR3 covers 15 residues. For the CDR3, the DNA is TGTGCCAGCAGCGTTACGGCTCGGGGGACCTACGAGCAGTACTTC. Translated: CASSVTARGTYEQYF.

This clone showed up just a few times. At one end, the junction sequence differs from germline, possibly due to a read error. The rearrangement links TRBV7-9 to TRBJ2-2; 7 bases agree with TRBD1. The CDR3 has 15 residues. Germline CDR1 reads SEHNR; CDR2 reads FQNEAQ (reference sequence). CDR3 nucleotides: TGTGCCAGCAGCCTAGCAAACAGGGGAACCGGGGAGCTGTTTTTT. Its translation is CASSLANRGTGELFF.

This clone occurred a few times. The chain joins TRBV19 to TRBJ1-2; D may be TRBD1 (5 bases). This CDR3 is 15 amino acids long. Trimming removed 7 bases from V and 2 bases from J, with 17 bases in between. The germline V gene encodes CDR1 LNHDA and CDR2 SQIVND (reference sequence). The CDR3 sequence is CASTKGVQINYGYTF. The CDR3, as DNA: TGTGCCAGTACCAAAGGGGTTCAAATAAACTATGGCTACACCTTC. The full variable domain, its missing parts supplied by reference TRBV19 and TRBJ1-2, is DGGITQSPKYLFRKEGQNVTLSCEQNLNHDAMYWYRQDPGQGLRLIYYSQIVNDFQKGDIAEGYSVSREKKESFPLTVTSAQKNPTAFYLCASTKGVQINYGYTFGSGTRLTVV.

This clone was observed a few times. The CDR3 coding sequence is TGTGCCAGCAGTTTGGGCCAAGAGCAGTACTTC. This sequence encodes CASSLGQEQYF. The chain uses TRBV28 and TRBJ2-7; D remains unclear. Trimming took 3 bases from V and 7 from J, leaving 7 bases between them. The CDR3 consists of 11 residues. The germline CDR1 and CDR2 sequences are MDHEN and SYDVKM. The full variable domain, in which reference TRBV28 and TRBJ2-7 provide the parts outside the CDR3, is DVKVTQSSRYLVKRTGEKVFLECVQDMDHENMFWYRQDPGLGLRLIYFSYDVKMKEKGDIPEGYSVSREKKERFSLILESASTNQTSMYLCASSLGQEQYFGPGTRLTVT.

There are a few counts of this clone. The rearrangement links TRBV5-4 to TRBJ2-5; D may correspond to TRBD1 or TRBD2 (6 bases each). CDR1 and CDR2 (germline): SGHNT, YYREEE (reference sequence). V lost 0 bases and J 5 bases, leaving 14 bases between the germline ends. The CDR3 is 15 amino acids. The CDR3 loop reads CASSLDRGLGETQYF. CDR3 nucleotide sequence: TGTGCCAGCAGCTTGGACCGGGGGCTTGGGGAGACCCAGTACTTC.

This clone came up a few times. The rearrangement links TRBV11-1 to TRBJ2-7, with 7 nucleotides matching TRBD2. The CDR3 covers 13 residues. Trimming took 5 bases from V and 2 from J; bases not matched to a gene: 3. Germline values: CDR1 SGHAT, CDR2 FQDESV (reference sequence). The CDR3 sequence: CASSLLAAYEQYF. The CDR3 DNA follows: TGTGCCAGCAGCCTTCTAGCGGCCTACGAGCAGTACTTC. The variable domain in full, completed from reference TRBV11-1 and TRBJ2-7, reads EAEVAQSPRYKITEKSQAVAFWCDPISGHATLYWYRQILGQGPELLVQFQDESVVDDSQLPKDRFSAERLKGVDSTLKIQPAELGDSAMYLCASSLLAAYEQYFGPGTRLTVT.

The chain uses TRBV6-6 and TRBJ2-1, with 8 bases aligning to TRBD2. V lost 6 bases to trimming and J lost 9 bases; unmatched junction nucleotides: 10. CDR1 is MNHNY, CDR2 SVGAGI, per germline (reference sequence). The CDR3 consists of 14 residues. DNA of the CDR3: TGTGCCAGCAGGCTACCCCGGACTAGCCCTGAGCAGTTCTTC. This sequence encodes CASRLPRTSPEQFF.

This clone showed up just a few times. The V and J genes are TRBV27 and TRBJ2-2; D not certain. Looked up from germline, CDR1 is MNHEY and CDR2 is SMNVEV (reference sequence). Trimming left V 6 bases short and J 4 bases short, with 9 bases between. The CDR3 runs 13 residues. CDR3 protein: CASRWLFTGELFF. The CDR3 DNA sequence: TGTGCCAGCAGATGGCTGTTCACCGGGGAGCTGTTTTTT.

V and J are TRBV10-3 and TRBJ1-5, with D maybe TRBD1 (6 bases). CDR3 length: 17 amino acids. The V end was cut by 2 bases, the J end by 3 bases, with 17 bases between. Germline-derived CDR1 and CDR2 are ENHRY and SYGVKD. DNA of the CDR3: TGTGCCATCAGTGAGAGGGTCCTAACAGGGTACAATCAGCCCCAGCATTTT. This translates into CAISERVLTGYNQPQHF.

V and J are TRBV5-1 and TRBJ2-6; the D gene is possibly TRBD2 (5 bases). Trimming pared 9 bases from V and 0 bases from J, leaving 10 bases between. The CDR3 sequence is 14 residues long. Germline V gene data show CDR1 as SGHRS and CDR2 as YFSETQ. Written as DNA, the CDR3 is TGCGCCACCACGGCGGGCTCTGGGGCCAACGTCCTGACTTTC. This translates into CATTAGSGANVLTF.

This clone was observed a handful of times. The chain joins TRBV28 to TRBJ2-1; 12 bases map to TRBD2. CDR1 and CDR2 (germline): MDHEN, SYDVKM. The CDR3 runs 14 residues. V lost 5 bases and J lost 5; bases outside the gene matches: 1. CDR3 residues: CASSRTSGNNEQFF. CDR3 in DNA: TGTGCCAGCAGTAGGACTAGCGGGAACAATGAGCAGTTCTTC.

The CDR3 nucleotides are TGCAGTGCTAGAGGGACGCCGGGCCAGTACTTC. This codes for CSARGTPGQYF. The gene calls are TRBV20-1 and TRBJ2-7; D not resolved. This CDR3 contains 11 residues. V was cut by 1 base and J by 10 bases, with 11 bases left in between. Germline-derived CDR1 and CDR2 are DFQATT and SNEGSKA (reference sequence).

This chain's CDR3 is CATRAAGAKEAFF. As DNA, the CDR3 is TGTGCCACCAGGGCCGCGGGGGCCAAAGAAGCTTTCTTT. The chain combines TRBV6-1 with TRBJ1-1; weak D call: TRBD1 (6 bases). The CDR3 is 13 amino acids. Trimming took 10 bases from V and 8 from J, leaving 20 bases between them. Per germline, CDR1 MNHNS and CDR2 SASEGT.

The chain joins TRBV4-2 to TRBJ1-5; the D gene is possibly TRBD1 (5 bases). The CDR3 consists of 15 residues. Germline CDR1 is LGHNA and CDR2 is YNFKEQ. The ends were cut back, 0 bases at V and 3 bases at J, with 9 bases in the middle. The CDR3 loop reads CASSQDLTANQPQHF. The DNA of the CDR3 is TGTGCCAGCAGCCAAGATTTGACAGCCAATCAGCCCCAGCATTTT.

The V gene is TRBV2, the J gene TRBJ2-4, with a possible D match to TRBD1 (6 bases). V lost 3 bases and J lost 8, with 14 bases in between. Germline V gene sequence: CDR1 SNHLY, CDR2 FYNNEI. The CDR3 runs 14 residues. The chain's CDR3 is CASSDGTLRYIQYF. The CDR3 nucleotides read TGTGCCAGCAGTGATGGGACACTACGCTACATTCAGTACTTC. Full variable domain (remainder filled in from reference TRBV2 and TRBJ2-4): EPEVTQTPSHQVTQMGQEVILRCVPISNHLYFYWYRQILGQKVEFLVSFYNNEISEKSEIFDDQFSVERPDGSNFTLKIRSTKLEDSAMYFCASSDGTLRYIQYFGAGTRLSVL.

This clone occurred a few times. The sample contains more than one DNA sequence encoding this CDR3. The chain links TRBV10-3 to TRBJ1-1; TRBD1 aligns across 9 bases. Germline assignment: CDR1 ENHRY and CDR2 SYGVKD. Trimming at V came to 5 bases and at J to 5 bases, leaving 6 bases not matched to a gene. The CDR3 is 14 residues long. The CDR3 nucleotides are TGTGCCATCAGTCCGGGACAGGGTAAGACTGAAGCTTTCTTT. This gives the protein CAISPGQGKTEAFF.

This clone was picked up a small number of times. The chain combines TRBV5-6 with TRBJ1-2; D may be TRBD1 (6 bases). Trimming shortened V by 3 bases and J by 9 bases, and 21 bases separated the two germline ends. The CDR3 runs 15 residues. The germline CDR1 and CDR2 sequences are SGHDT and YYEEEE. The CDR3 DNA sequence: TGTGCCAGCAGCTCCTGGACAGTCAACAGCCATCGCTACACCTTC. Protein: CASSSWTVNSHRYTF.

Notes on this clone: Other DNA sequences in this sample translate to the same CDR3. V is TRBV18 and J is TRBJ2-3; D gene ambiguous. Per germline, CDR1 KGHSH and CDR2 LQKENI. The CDR3 runs 12 residues. The V gene lost 6 bases and the J gene lost 2 bases, with 6 bases spanning the gap. DNA for the CDR3: TGTGCCAGCTCCCCTATCACAGATACGCAGTATTTT. It encodes CASSPITDTQYF.

The chain has TRBV18 and TRBJ2-5; D is ambiguous. Trimming pared 5 bases from V and 5 bases from J, leaving 15 bases between. This CDR3 spans 14 amino acids. Germline loops: CDR1 KGHSH, CDR2 LQKENI. The CDR3 nucleotides read TGTGCCAGCTCATACCTTAGTGGGCCGGAGACCCAGTACTTC. Translating it yields CASSYLSGPETQYF.

This clone was recorded a few times. J is TRBJ1-1 and V is TRBV29-1, with D unclear. The length of the CDR3 is 13 residues. V lost 4 bases to trimming and J lost 2 bases, with 11 bases between them. The V gene's germline CDR1 is SQVTM and CDR2 ANQGSEA. CDR3 sequence reads: CSVGNVRNTEAFF. CDR3 in DNA: TGCAGCGTTGGGAATGTGAGAAACACTGAAGCTTTCTTT.

A remark on this clone: Other DNA sequences from this sample encode an identical CDR3 as well. The CDR3 loop is CASSPPGLAGGDTQYF. CDR3 nucleotide sequence: TGTGCCAGCAGCCCACCAGGGCTAGCGGGAGGGGATACGCAGTATTTT. The genes are TRBV7-2 and TRBJ2-3, with 12 bases that match TRBD2. Germline CDR1 SGHTA, CDR2 FQGNSA. CDR3 length: 16 residues. V lost 5 bases and J lost 6; bases outside the gene matches: 9.

The chain recombines TRBV11-2 with TRBJ2-3, with 14 bases fitting TRBD2. The CDR3 runs 16 residues. The germline gives CDR1 SGHAT, CDR2 FQNNGV. Trimming took 5 bases from V and 3 from J; bases not matched to a gene: 4. This CDR3 is CASSRGTSGRTDTQYF. In DNA form, the CDR3 reads TGTGCCAGCAGCCGGGGGACTAGCGGGAGAACAGATACGCAGTATTTT.

The chain links TRBV11-2 to TRBJ2-2; no clear D gene. The V and J ends lost 5 bases and 6 bases respectively, with 19 bases between them. The CDR3 runs 16 residues. Germline V CDR1 and CDR2: SGHAT, FQNNGV. CDR3 amino acids: CASSRPRLRTSGELFF. CDR3 coding DNA: TGTGCCAGCAGCCGCCCAAGGTTACGTACTTCCGGGGAGCTGTTTTTT.

The genes are TRBV27 and TRBJ2-3; maybe TRBD2 (6 bases). The V gene's germline CDR1 is MNHEY and CDR2 SMNVEV (reference sequence). V dropped 6 bases and J dropped 5 bases, with 9 bases sitting between them. The CDR3 is made up of 12 amino acids. The CDR3 region has the DNA TGTGCCAGCAGGGGAGGAGGAGATACGCAGTATTTT. Encoded protein: CASRGGGDTQYF.

The V gene is TRBV25-1, the J gene TRBJ2-2; the D gene is possibly TRBD1 (5 bases). V dropped 2 bases and J dropped 4 bases, with 8 bases sitting between them. The V gene's germline CDR1 is MGHDK and CDR2 SYGVNS. This CDR3 is built from 14 residues. The DNA of the CDR3 is TGTGCCAGCAGTGAAATGACAGCCACCGGGGAGCTGTTTTTT. It yields the protein CASSEMTATGELFF.

This clone appeared a few times. This chain joins TRBV29-1 and TRBJ2-1, with 9 nucleotides matching TRBD2. CDR1 is SQVTM, CDR2 ANQGSEA, per germline. The J segment lost 5 bases and the V segment lost 1 base, leaving 6 bases of the junction unmatched. There are 15 residues in the CDR3. The CDR3 loop reads CSVEVRGRAHNEQFF. DNA for the CDR3: TGCAGCGTTGAAGTTCGCGGGAGGGCCCACAATGAGCAGTTCTTC.

A few counts support this clone. The rearrangement joins TRBV7-2 to TRBJ2-5; TRBD2 matches 10 bases. CDR1 SGHTA and CDR2 FQGNSA come from the germline V gene. V was pared by 4 bases and J by 1 base, with 3 bases of the junction left unmatched. The CDR3 sequence is 15 residues long. The CDR3 loop is CASSSQREGQETQYF. CDR3 in DNA: TGTGCCAGCAGCTCACAGCGGGAGGGCCAAGAGACCCAGTACTTC.

The V and J genes are TRBV13 and TRBJ2-7; 7 bases are a match to TRBD1. Trimming at V came to 0 bases and at J to 3 bases, leaving 17 bases not matched to a gene. The V gene's germline CDR1 is PRHDT and CDR2 FYEKMQ (reference sequence). The CDR3 has 19 residues. CDR3 protein: CASSLGQGTWTGENYEQYF. DNA for the CDR3: TGTGCCAGCAGCTTAGGGCAAGGAACATGGACAGGAGAAAACTACGAGCAGTACTTC.

The sample holds a few counts of this clone. V is TRBV27 and J is TRBJ1-2, with D possibly matching TRBD1 (6 bases). The CDR3 covers 15 residues. Between the trimmed V and J ends, which lost 5 bases and 0 bases, there was a span of 13 bases. The V gene's germline CDR1 is MNHEY and CDR2 SMNVEV (reference sequence). The CDR3 region is CASSLTPGANYGYTF. The CDR3 DNA sequence: TGTGCCAGCAGTCTAACCCCAGGGGCTAACTATGGCTACACCTTC.